The 22 T cell receptor beta chains below come from one sample, sequenced in a study of blood T cell repertoires in COVID-19. Sequencing used immunoSEQ multiplex PCR; TCRdb keeps in-frame clones, though not all of them. Of hundreds of thousands of clones listed, roughly 84% are singletons. Material: peripheral blood. The receptors were gathered from a middle-aged woman who had recovered from COVID-19.

The J gene is TRBJ2-5, the V gene TRBV18; a weak D match, TRBD2 (6 bases). Germline assignment: CDR1 KGHSH and CDR2 LQKENI. The CDR3 is 14 residues long. V shed 3 bases and J shed 2 bases, with 10 bases lying between them. CDR3 in amino acids: CASSPTAGQETQYF. The CDR3 DNA reads as TGTGCCAGCTCACCCACAGCGGGTCAAGAGACCCAGTACTTC.

The chain carries TRBV9 and TRBJ1-3, with 7 bases identical to TRBD1. V lost 1 base and J lost 7; bases outside the gene matches: 5. The CDR3 consists of 14 residues. Germline V gives CDR1 SGDLS, CDR2 YYNGEE. In DNA form, the CDR3 reads TGTGCCAGCAGCGTATTGGCAGGGGGGAACACCATATATTTT. It encodes CASSVLAGGNTIYF.

The chain joins TRBV19 to TRBJ1-5; D uncertain. The germline CDR1 and CDR2 sequences are LNHDA and SQIVND (reference sequence). V shed 3 bases and J shed 0 bases, with 6 bases lying between them. This CDR3 is built from 14 residues. CDR3 sequence: CASSMKSSNQPQHF. CDR3 DNA: TGTGCCAGTAGTATGAAGAGTAGCAATCAGCCCCAGCATTTT.

The rearrangement links TRBV5-1 to TRBJ2-1; D is unresolved. CDR3 size: 16 residues. V was pared by 0 bases and J by 4 bases, with 14 bases between. Germline V lookup: CDR1 SGHRS, CDR2 YFSETQ. This CDR3 is CASSLAGPSLYNEQFF. The CDR3 coding sequence is TGCGCCAGCAGCTTGGCCGGTCCGTCCCTTTACAATGAGCAGTTCTTC.

J is TRBJ2-1 and V is TRBV19, with 10 bases fitting TRBD1. This CDR3 region has 15 residues. The V gene end was trimmed by 7 bases and the J gene end by 10 bases; junction bases not matched to a gene: 13. Germline lookup yields CDR1 LNHDA and CDR2 SQIVND (reference sequence). The CDR3 spells CASNPRDRGYGEQFF. The CDR3 DNA sequence: TGTGCCAGTAATCCCCGGGACAGGGGATACGGGGAGCAGTTCTTC.

This chain joins TRBV6-5 and TRBJ1-2, with 7 bases lining up with TRBD1. The CDR3 covers 13 residues. Germline V gives CDR1 MNHEY, CDR2 SVGAGI. V lost 7 bases and J lost 2; bases outside the gene matches: 4. The CDR3 loop reads CASIKTGNYGYTF. CDR3 DNA sequence: TGTGCCAGCATAAAGACAGGGAACTATGGCTACACCTTC.

In its sample, this clone was seen once. This sequence joins TRBV2 and TRBJ2-7; the D gene is possibly TRBD2 (6 bases). Germline CDR1 SNHLY, CDR2 FYNNEI. The CDR3 is 14 amino acids. Between the trimmed V and J ends, which lost 4 bases and 3 bases, there was a span of 13 bases. DNA for the CDR3: TGTGCCAGCAGTGTTACGCGCGGGATCTACGAGCAGTACTTC. Translated, it gives CASSVTRGIYEQYF.

The V gene is TRBV2, the J gene TRBJ2-3; 12 bases line up with TRBD2. J gave up 0 bases and V 7 bases, and 2 bases lay outside the gene matches. The CDR3 consists of 15 residues. Germline values: CDR1 SNHLY, CDR2 FYNNEI. CDR3 sequence (DNA): TGTGCCAGCAAGGGGACTAGCGGGAGCACAGATACGCAGTATTTT. It is translated as CASKGTSGSTDTQYF.

V usage is TRBV30 and J usage is TRBJ2-2; D is uncertain. Deletions cut 0 bases from V and 4 bases from J, with 12 bases between. The CDR3 runs 15 residues. The germline CDR1 and CDR2 sequences are GTSNPN and SVGIG (reference sequence). The CDR3 loop reads CAWSVQSRTTGELFF. CDR3 in DNA: TGTGCCTGGAGTGTACAGTCAAGAACCACCGGGGAGCTGTTTTTT.

The gene calls are TRBV28 and TRBJ1-4; no firm D call. V gave up 5 bases and J gave up 0 bases, with 13 bases separating them. This CDR3 has 16 amino acids. The V gene's germline CDR1 is MDHEN and CDR2 SYDVKM. This CDR3 is CASSTLSLTTNEKLFF. CDR3 coding DNA: TGTGCCAGCAGTACCCTAAGCCTGACAACTAATGAAAAACTGTTTTTT.

The DNA of the CDR3 is TGTGCCAGCAGCCTGGACAGGGACTATGGCTACACCTTC. The encoded protein is CASSLDRDYGYTF. The chain has TRBV5-4 and TRBJ1-2, with 8 bases aligning to TRBD1. V lost 4 bases and J lost 3; bases outside the gene matches: 2. The germline V gene has CDR1 SGHNT and CDR2 YYREEE (reference sequence). The CDR3 consists of 13 residues.

This rearrangement joins TRBV24-1 to TRBJ1-1; unclear D gene. The germline V gene encodes CDR1 KGHDR and CDR2 SFDVKD. Trimming left V 3 bases short and J 1 base short, with 5 bases between. The CDR3 has 13 residues. The CDR3 here is CATSDAGNTEAFF. The CDR3 DNA is TGTGCCACCAGTGATGCGGGGAACACTGAAGCTTTCTTT.

This sequence joins TRBV28 and TRBJ1-2, with 7 positions matching TRBD1. This CDR3 has 14 residues. The germline gives CDR1 MDHEN, CDR2 SYDVKM. V trimming: 10 bases; J trimming: 5 bases; junction bases outside the gene matches: 13. CDR3 coding DNA: TGTGCCACCACAGCTCGACAGGGTCAATATGGCTACACCTTC. Residues: CATTARQGQYGYTF.

The J gene is TRBJ2-2, the V gene TRBV11-3; TRBD2 aligns across 10 bases. V gave up 1 base and J gave up 5 bases; unmatched junction bases: 13. The V gene's germline CDR1 is SGHNT and CDR2 YENEEA. The CDR3 consists of 19 residues. The CDR3 sequence is CASSLGYGAGGPGTGELFF. In DNA form, the CDR3 reads TGTGCCAGCAGCTTAGGGTACGGAGCGGGAGGGCCGGGAACCGGGGAGCTGTTTTTT.

This clone has a single count. The V and J genes are TRBV21-1 and TRBJ2-3; the tabulated D call, TRBD1, remains unverified against the DNA. TRBV21-1 is listed as a pseudogene. The CDR3 runs to 19 residues. The CDR3 loop reads CASSKESLSRQGLTDTQYF. The CDR3, as DNA: TGTGCCAGCAGCAAAGAATCTCTATCACGGCAGGGTCTTACAGATACGCAGTATTTT.

The chain couples TRBV28 to TRBJ1-2, with 8 bases that match TRBD1. The CDR3 loop spans 14 amino acids. V trimming: 7 bases; J trimming: 2 bases; junction bases outside the gene matches: 6. Germline V gene sequence: CDR1 MDHEN, CDR2 SYDVKM. The CDR3 region has the DNA TGTGCCAGCACCTGGGGACAGGACAACTATGGCTACACCTTC. It encodes CASTWGQDNYGYTF.

The V gene is TRBV5-6, the J gene TRBJ1-2, with a possible D match to TRBD1 (5 bases). V shed 1 base and J shed 4 bases, with 17 bases lying between them. The CDR3 sequence is 16 residues long. Germline V gene data show CDR1 as SGHDT and CDR2 as YYEEEE. This chain's CDR3 is CASSLQGARLTYGYTF. The CDR3 DNA reads TGTGCCAGCAGCTTGCAAGGGGCCCGCCTGACCTATGGCTACACCTTC.

This chain joins TRBV5-6 and TRBJ2-7, with no clear D. The CDR3 is 14 amino acids. Trimming shortened V by 1 base and J by 0 bases, and 8 bases separated the two germline ends. Germline CDR1 reads SGHDT; CDR2 reads YYEEEE. In DNA form, the CDR3 reads TGTGCCAGCAGCTTGTGGCGGAACTCCTACGAGCAGTACTTC. Translating gives CASSLWRNSYEQYF.

This chain uses TRBV11-2 with TRBJ2-3; TRBD1 aligns across 7 bases. Germline V gene lookup returns CDR1 SGHAT and CDR2 FQNNGV. V was pared by 2 bases and J by 4 bases, with 9 bases of the junction left unmatched. CDR3 length: 16 amino acids. CDR3 sequence: CASSLTRGLGADTQYF. The CDR3 coding sequence is TGTGCCAGCAGCTTAACGAGGGGGCTGGGGGCAGATACGCAGTATTTT.

The chain couples TRBV11-2 to TRBJ1-2; 12 bases agree with TRBD1. The CDR3 has 15 residues. Germline-derived CDR1 and CDR2 are SGHAT and FQNNGV. V trimming: 3 bases; J trimming: 8 bases; junction bases outside the gene matches: 7. The chain's CDR3 is CASSFPGQGAGGYTF. Written as DNA, the CDR3 is TGTGCCAGCAGCTTCCCGGGACAGGGGGCTGGGGGCTACACCTTC.

In its sample, this clone is medium-sized. The chain joins TRBV19 to TRBJ1-5; D uncertain. Germline CDR1 LNHDA, CDR2 SQIVND (reference sequence). The CDR3 has 15 residues. Deletions cut 3 bases from V and 4 bases from J, with 13 bases between. The CDR3 loop is CASSMGSLPNQPQHF. The CDR3 nucleotides are TGTGCCAGTAGTATGGGCAGTTTACCTAATCAGCCCCAGCATTTT.

V and J are TRBV2 and TRBJ2-5; maybe TRBD2 (5 bases). This CDR3 contains 13 residues. Looked up from germline, CDR1 is SNHLY and CDR2 is FYNNEI. V shed 9 bases and J shed 1 base, with 12 bases lying between them. As DNA, the CDR3 is TGTGCCAGGGGGAGAATGCCCCAAGAGACCCAGTACTTC. This sequence encodes CARGRMPQETQYF.